The 9 T cell receptor beta chains below all came from one sample that was sequenced in a study of blood T cell repertoires in COVID-19. Libraries were prepared by immunoSEQ multiplex PCR; TCRdb keeps only in-frame clonotypes and omits some of them. The sample consists of 84,000 or so clones, 60% to 85% of them appearing once. What was sequenced was peripheral blood. These receptors all come from a human donor in a cohort sampled during active COVID-19.

The sample holds one count of this clone. The rearrangement links TRBV6-5 to TRBJ2-5, with D maybe TRBD2 (5 bases). V shed 9 bases and J shed 5 bases, with 10 bases lying between them. The CDR3 is 11 amino acids. Germline assignment: CDR1 MNHEY and CDR2 SVGAGI. The CDR3 protein is CARGDTETQYF. DNA for the CDR3: TGTGCCAGGGGAGACACGGAGACCCAGTACTTC.

The table lists this clone with a few counts. The rearrangement uses TRBV6-5 and TRBJ1-1; possible D gene TRBD1, 6 bases. The germline CDR1 and CDR2 sequences are MNHEY and SVGAGI. The length of the CDR3 is 14 residues. V lost 6 bases, J lost 5 bases, and 16 bases lay in between. CDR3 protein: CASRGDRLGTEAFF. The CDR3 DNA reads TGTGCCAGCAGGGGAGACAGGCTTGGGACTGAAGCTTTCTTT.

The chain carries TRBV19 and TRBJ1-1; D is uncertain. Between the trimmed V and J ends, which lost 4 bases and 0 bases, there was a span of 9 bases. The length of the CDR3 is 14 residues. Per germline, CDR1 LNHDA and CDR2 SQIVND (reference sequence). The CDR3 nucleotides are TGTGCCAGTAGTAGGAGGGAGATGAACACTGAAGCTTTCTTT. Its translation is CASSRREMNTEAFF. Variable domain in full (rest from reference TRBV19 and TRBJ1-1): DGGITQSPKYLFRKEGQNVTLSCEQNLNHDAMYWYRQDPGQGLRLIYYSQIVNDFQKGDIAEGYSVSREKKESFPLTVTSAQKNPTAFYLCASSRREMNTEAFFGQGTRLTVV.

CDR3 sequence (DNA): TGTGCCAGCAGTTTACTAAATCAGCCCCAGCATTTT. It encodes CASSLLNQPQHF. The chain has TRBV12-3 or TRBV12-4 and TRBJ1-5, with D hard to call. The V end lost 2 bases, the J end lost 4 bases, and 3 bases lay between the germline ends. CDR3 size: 12 residues.

The J gene is TRBJ1-5, the V gene TRBV19; tentatively, D is TRBD1 (5 bases). CDR1 is LNHDA and CDR2 is SQIVND in the germline V gene (reference sequence). The CDR3 extends over 15 amino acids. V lost 3 bases, J lost 6 bases, and 15 bases lay in between. In DNA, the CDR3 is TGTGCCAGTAGTATGGTCGGGCAGGGTGGTCAGCCCCAGCATTTT. Its translation is CASSMVGQGGQPQHF.

This rearrangement joins TRBV7-9 to TRBJ2-7; 7 nucleotides match TRBD1. The CDR3 totals 13 residues. The V gene end was trimmed by 4 bases and the J gene end by 3 bases; junction bases not matched to a gene: 3. Germline CDR1 reads SEHNR; CDR2 reads FQNEAQ (reference sequence). The CDR3: CASSSDRFYEQYF. CDR3 bases: TGTGCCAGCAGCTCGGACAGGTTCTACGAGCAGTACTTC.

The J gene is TRBJ2-3, the V gene TRBV29-1; 15 bases match TRBD2. This CDR3 comprises 16 residues. With 6 bases clipped from V and 3 bases from J, the junction kept 7 bases outside the gene matches. Germline loops: CDR1 SQVTM, CDR2 ANQGSEA. CDR3 protein: CSVAGLAGGRTDTQYF. The CDR3, as DNA: TGCAGCGTGGCGGGACTAGCGGGAGGTAGAACAGATACGCAGTATTTT.

CDR3 nucleotide sequence: TGTGCCAGCAGCTTATCAGGGGGCGCTTATGAGCAGTTCTTC. Its protein product is CASSLSGGAYEQFF. V and J are TRBV7-2 and TRBJ2-1, with TRBD1 identical over 8 bases. From germline, CDR1 is SGHTA and CDR2 FQGNSA. V lost 2 bases and J lost 8; bases outside the gene matches: 5. This CDR3 comprises 14 residues.

The J gene is TRBJ2-5, the V gene TRBV7-8; the D gene is possibly TRBD1 (5 bases). Germline CDR1 SGHVS, CDR2 FQNEAQ. V lost 7 bases and J lost 9, with 30 bases in between. The CDR3 loop spans 17 amino acids. This CDR3 is CASTPRSPVSQGSAQYF. Here the CDR3 DNA reads TGTGCCAGCACCCCTAGGAGTCCGGTTAGTCAGGGCAGTGCCCAGTACTTC.